This TCR beta chain was sequenced for a study of cytomegalovirus exposure and HLA in healthy donors. The length of the CDR3 is 16 residues. V lost 6 bases and J lost 2, with 18 bases in between. Germline loops: CDR1 KGHSH, CDR2 LQKENI. A multiplex PCR was run with 60 Vbeta primers and 13 Jbeta primers. Here immunoSEQ multiplex PCR was the method, and the copy in TCRdb shows in-frame clones only, minus some. The sample lists about 150,000 clones; roughly three quarters were seen once. This clone was recorded once. The receptor was derived from a man aged 25-40 years in good health and CMV-seropositive. The sample taken for sequencing was PBMCs. The J gene is TRBJ2-3, the V gene TRBV18, with TRBD2 as a possible D gene (7 bases). The CDR3 protein is CASSPSGTGATDTQYF. The CDR3 DNA is TGTGCCAGCTCCCCCAGCGGGACGGGGGCCACAGATACGCAGTATTTT.